The 20 T cell receptor beta chains listed next were all sequenced from one sample in a study of T cells after yellow fever vaccination. TCRdb processed the 5' RACE reads anew with MiXCR; each CDR3 protein has one entry. The sample records under 700,000 distinct CDR3 sequences, roughly a sixth being singletons. The material sequenced was PBMCs, taken 5 days after the first yellow fever vaccination. These receptors were collected from a man between 18 and 29 years old who received the YFV17D yellow fever vaccine.

The chain combines TRBV20-1 with TRBJ2-3; D is possibly TRBD1 or TRBD2 (5 bases each). Germline loops: CDR1 DFQATT, CDR2 SNEGSKA (reference sequence). The CDR3 sequence is 13 residues long. V was clipped by 0 bases and J by 6 bases, with 10 bases between them. CDR3 in DNA: TGCAGTGCTAGAGATTTGGGGGAGGATACGCAGTATTTT. Translating it yields CSARDLGEDTQYF.

At least ten counts were recorded for this clonotype. This chain joins TRBV9 and TRBJ2-3, with D uncertain. V was pared by 4 bases and J by 2 bases, with 26 bases between. CDR1 and CDR2 (germline): SGDLS, YYNGEE. The CDR3 totals 19 residues. The CDR3 loop reads CASSPSPIPLGAPTDTQYF. For the CDR3, the DNA is TGTGCCAGCAGCCCCAGTCCCATACCCCTCGGTGCGCCCACAGATACGCAGTATTTT.

The rearrangement joins TRBV2 to TRBJ2-7, with D hard to call. The germline gives CDR1 SNHLY, CDR2 FYNNEI. The V and J ends lost 6 bases and 6 bases respectively, with 15 bases between them. The CDR3 sequence is 13 residues long. The CDR3 DNA sequence: TGTGCCAGCAGCGCTGCGGAGACCGGCGAGCAGTACTTC. Encoded protein: CASSAAETGEQYF.

In its sample, this clonotype was seen many times. The J gene is TRBJ2-6, the V gene TRBV6-1; D not certain. Looked up from germline, CDR1 is MNHNS and CDR2 is SASEGT. The CDR3 has 15 amino acids. Trimming left V 3 bases short and J 0 bases short, with 6 bases between. The CDR3 sequence is CASSEKYSGANVLTF. The CDR3 DNA reads TGTGCCAGCAGTGAGAAATACTCTGGGGCCAACGTCCTGACTTTC.

This clonotype was counted at least ten times. The gene calls are TRBV6-2 or TRBV6-3 and TRBJ2-2; D is uncertain. CDR3 size: 13 residues. Trimming removed 5 bases at V and 4 bases at J, with 8 bases between. Germline CDR1 is MNHEY and CDR2 is SVGEGT. CDR3 DNA sequence: TGTGCCAGCAGTGCCCGCCCCACCGGGGAGCTGTTTTTT. Its protein is CASSARPTGELFF.

The chain employs TRBV21-1 and TRBJ1-1. TRBV21-1 is annotated as a pseudogene. The CDR3 extends over 15 amino acids. CDR3 protein: CASSNGYRKNTEAFF. The DNA for the CDR3 is TGTGCCAGCAGCAACGGGTATAGGAAGAACACTGAAGCTTTCTTT.

The chain recombines TRBV5-1 with TRBJ2-5; TRBD2 matches 7 bases. V dropped 4 bases and J dropped 3; count of bases not matched to a gene: 6. This CDR3 comprises 14 residues. The V gene's germline CDR1 is SGHRS and CDR2 YFSETQ. The CDR3 nucleotides are TGCGCCAGCAGCACCCCTGGGGGGGAAGAGACCCAGTACTTC. Translating gives CASSTPGGEETQYF.

A few counts support this clonotype. The chain uses TRBV6-2 or TRBV6-3 and TRBJ2-7; 9 positions match TRBD1. The CDR3 runs 13 residues. The germline CDR1 and CDR2 sequences are MNHEY and SVGEGT. Unmatched junction bases numbered 6, after V lost 7 bases and J lost 5 bases. This CDR3 is CASMDRGLDEQYF. Written as DNA, the CDR3 is TGTGCCAGCATGGACAGGGGATTGGACGAGCAGTACTTC.

The sample holds a few counts of this clonotype. The chain links TRBV7-9 to TRBJ2-1, with TRBD2 matching over 7 bases. The CDR3 spans 15 residues. Germline values: CDR1 SEHNR, CDR2 FQNEAQ (reference sequence). The V gene end was trimmed by 5 bases and the J gene end by 10 bases; junction bases not matched to a gene: 14. The CDR3, as DNA: TGTGCCAGCAGCCTCCGGAATAGAGCGGGGAAGGAGCAGTTCTTC. This gives the protein CASSLRNRAGKEQFF.

This clonotype was detected many times. V and J are TRBV12-3 or TRBV12-4 and TRBJ2-3; no reliable D call. V shed 3 bases and J shed 6 bases, with 13 bases lying between them. This CDR3 region has 14 residues. The CDR3 nucleotides are TGTGCCAGCAGTTTGGGCTCCCAAGGCGATACGCAGTATTTT. Translation gives CASSLGSQGDTQYF.

The chain is built from TRBV11-2 and TRBJ2-7; TRBD1 matches 9 bases. Germline assignment: CDR1 SGHAT and CDR2 FQNNGV. The CDR3 totals 14 residues. The J segment lost 6 bases and the V segment lost 5 bases, leaving 8 bases of the junction unmatched. The CDR3 is CASSPWTGEREQYV. Written as DNA, the CDR3 is TGTGCCAGCAGCCCCTGGACAGGGGAGCGCGAGCAGTACGTC.

The chain uses TRBV9 and TRBJ2-5; no clear D gene. Per germline, CDR1 SGDLS and CDR2 YYNGEE. Trimming pared 1 base from V and 5 bases from J, leaving 6 bases between. This CDR3 has 12 amino acids. The CDR3 coding sequence is TGTGCCAGCAGCGTACGAAGGGAGACCCAGTACTTC. Amino acids: CASSVRRETQYF.

This clonotype was detected only a few times. The chain joins TRBV9 to TRBJ2-5; D ambiguous. Germline CDR1 reads SGDLS; CDR2 reads YYNGEE. V was pared by 0 bases and J by 5 bases, with 8 bases between. The CDR3 consists of 13 residues. The CDR3 sequence is CASSVGAEETQYF. CDR3 bases: TGTGCCAGCAGCGTAGGGGCAGAGGAGACCCAGTACTTC.

This clonotype came up a few times. The V gene is TRBV12-3 or TRBV12-4, the J gene TRBJ1-5, with 8 nucleotides matching TRBD1. V shed 3 bases, J shed 2 bases, and the junction held 9 bases outside the gene matches. The CDR3 is made up of 17 amino acids. In DNA form, the CDR3 reads TGTGCCAGCAGTTTTATTTCGACAGGGGATGGCAATCAGCCCCAGCATTTT. Protein sequence: CASSFISTGDGNQPQHF.

This clonotype was counted many times. The J gene is TRBJ2-1, the V gene TRBV4-2; D not resolved. V gave up 3 bases and J gave up 6 bases, with 6 bases separating them. The CDR3 has 12 residues. Germline CDR1 LGHNA, CDR2 YNFKEQ. CDR3 amino acids: CASSQGPNEQFF. The CDR3 DNA sequence: TGTGCCAGCAGCCAGGGCCCCAATGAGCAGTTCTTC.

Only a few counts were recorded for this clonotype. CDR3 region: CASKSRLGTAGELFF. In nucleotides, the CDR3 is TGCGCCAGCAAGAGTCGGTTGGGGACGGCCGGGGAGCTGTTTTTT. The chain combines TRBV4-3 with TRBJ2-2; D possibly uses TRBD1 or TRBD2 (5 bases each). Germline V CDR1 and CDR2: LGHNA, YSLEER. V lost 7 bases and J 6 bases, leaving 18 bases between the germline ends. The CDR3 contains 15 residues.

This clonotype turned up a few times. This chain uses TRBV20-1 with TRBJ1-1, with D possibly matching TRBD1 (5 bases). From germline, CDR1 is DFQATT and CDR2 SNEGSKA (reference sequence). Trimming took 1 base from V and 5 from J, leaving 11 bases between them. The CDR3 has 13 residues. In DNA, the CDR3 is TGCAGTGCTAGAGTGCTGGGGGGAACTGAAGCTTTCTTT. This gives the protein CSARVLGGTEAFF.

This clonotype was picked up a small number of times. The chain has TRBV7-2 and TRBJ2-5; 7 bases are a match to TRBD2. CDR3 length: 14 amino acids. Trimming cost V 6 bases and J 1 base; bases outside gene matches: 5. Looked up from germline, CDR1 is SGHTA and CDR2 is FQGNSA. As DNA, the CDR3 is TGTGCCAGCAGTTGGGGGGGACTCCAAGAGACCCAGTACTTC. It yields the protein CASSWGGLQETQYF. The whole variable domain, filled in from reference TRBV7-2 and TRBJ2-5, reads GAGVSQSPSNKVTEKGKDVELRCDPISGHTALYWYRQSLGQGLEFLIYFQGNSAPDKSGLPSDRFSAERTGGSVSTLTIQRTQQEDSAVYLCASSWGGLQETQYFGPGTRLLVL.

V is TRBV5-1 and J is TRBJ2-1; the D gene is possibly TRBD2 (6 bases). V was cut by 0 bases and J by 7 bases, with 23 bases left in between. The CDR3 is 18 residues long. The germline gives CDR1 SGHRS, CDR2 YFSETQ. The CDR3 DNA reads TGCGCCAGCAGCTTGGGACTAGAAATTTCCCCCTCCAGGAATGAGCAGTTCTTC. Translation gives CASSLGLEISPSRNEQFF.

This chain connects TRBV12-3 or TRBV12-4 to TRBJ2-1; the D gene is possibly TRBD2 (5 bases). The CDR3 covers 11 residues. With 6 bases removed from V and 10 bases from J, the gap between germline ends came to 10 bases. This CDR3 is CASSTTREQFF. The CDR3 DNA reads as TGTGCCAGCAGCACCACTAGGGAGCAGTTCTTC.